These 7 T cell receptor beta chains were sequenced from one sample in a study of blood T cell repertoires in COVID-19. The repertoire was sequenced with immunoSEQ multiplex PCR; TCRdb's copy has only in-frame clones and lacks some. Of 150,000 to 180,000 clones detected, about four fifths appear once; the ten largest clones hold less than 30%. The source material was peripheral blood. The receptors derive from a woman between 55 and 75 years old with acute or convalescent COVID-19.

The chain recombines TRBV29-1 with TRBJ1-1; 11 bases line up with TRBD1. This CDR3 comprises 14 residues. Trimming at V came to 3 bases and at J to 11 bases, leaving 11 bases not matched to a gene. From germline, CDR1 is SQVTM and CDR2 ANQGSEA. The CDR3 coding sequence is TGCAGCGTTGATAGGACAGGGGGCGTGGAGCGGGCTTTCTTT. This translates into CSVDRTGGVERAFF.

CDR3 in DNA: TGTGCCAGTAGGCCCAACAGTAGGGAAAAACTGTTTTTT. Protein product: CASRPNSREKLFF. The chain recombines TRBV19 with TRBJ1-4; unclear D gene. CDR1 LNHDA and CDR2 SQIVND come from the germline V gene (reference sequence). With 6 bases removed from V and 8 bases from J, the gap between germline ends came to 13 bases. The CDR3 has 13 amino acids.

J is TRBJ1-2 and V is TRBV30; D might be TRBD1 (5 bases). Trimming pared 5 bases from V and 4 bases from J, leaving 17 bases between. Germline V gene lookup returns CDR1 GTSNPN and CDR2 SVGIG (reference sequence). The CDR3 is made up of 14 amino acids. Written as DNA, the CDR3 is TGTGCCTGGGGACCCGGGGGGTATGCCTATGGCTACACCTTC. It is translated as CAWGPGGYAYGYTF.

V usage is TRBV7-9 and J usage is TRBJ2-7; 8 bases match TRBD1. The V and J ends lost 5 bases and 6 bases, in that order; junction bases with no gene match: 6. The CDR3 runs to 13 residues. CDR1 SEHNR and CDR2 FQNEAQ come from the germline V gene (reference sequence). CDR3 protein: CASSITGGGEQYF. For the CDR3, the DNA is TGTGCCAGCAGCATTACAGGGGGAGGCGAGCAGTACTTC. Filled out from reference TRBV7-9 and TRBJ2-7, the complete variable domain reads DTGVSQNPRHKITKRGQNVTFRCDPISEHNRLYWYRQTLGQGPEFLTYFQNEAQLEKSRLLSDRFSAERPKGSFSTLEIQRTEQGDSAMYLCASSITGGGEQYFGPGTRLTVT.

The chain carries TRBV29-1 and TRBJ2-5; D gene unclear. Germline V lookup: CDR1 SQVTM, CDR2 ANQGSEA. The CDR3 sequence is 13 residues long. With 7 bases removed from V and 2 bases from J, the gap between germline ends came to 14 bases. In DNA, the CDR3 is TGCAGCGCCGAGCCCCGGGTACAAGAGACCCAGTACTTC. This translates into CSAEPRVQETQYF.

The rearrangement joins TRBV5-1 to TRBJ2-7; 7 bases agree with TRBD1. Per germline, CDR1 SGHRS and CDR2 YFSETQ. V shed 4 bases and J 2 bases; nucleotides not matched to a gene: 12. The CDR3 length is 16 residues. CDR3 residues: CASSRGLGTDPYEQYF. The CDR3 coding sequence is TGCGCCAGCAGCCGCGGCCTCGGGACAGACCCCTACGAGCAGTACTTC.

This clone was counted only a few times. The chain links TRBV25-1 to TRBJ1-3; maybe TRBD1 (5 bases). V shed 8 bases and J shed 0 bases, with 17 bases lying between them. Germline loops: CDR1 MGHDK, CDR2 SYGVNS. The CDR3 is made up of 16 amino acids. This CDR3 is CASGRGGTISGNTIYF. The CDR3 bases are TGTGCCAGCGGCCGGGGGGGAACAATCTCTGGAAACACCATATATTTT. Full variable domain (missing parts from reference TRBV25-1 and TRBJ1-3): EADIYQTPRYLVIGTGKKITLECSQTMGHDKMYWYQQDPGMELHLIHYSYGVNSTEKGDLSSESTVSRIRTEHFPLTLESARPSHTSQYLCASGRGGTISGNTIYFGEGSWLTVV.